Following are 27 T cell receptor beta chains from one sample sequenced in a study of CD8 T cells in ankylosing spondylitis. Study observations and caveats: Typical of ankylosing spondylitis blood, it appeared, was a TCR beta motif of roughly eight highly homologous variants.

One entry per CDR3 protein results from TCRdb running MiXCR on the 5' RACE reads. The sample lists fewer than 500,000 distinct CDR3 sequences; under 25% were seen once. No antigen has been identified for these receptors. The specimen was blood, either unsorted or a sorted T cell fraction (not recorded which). The receptors shown here come from a male donor with ankylosing spondylitis.

This chain uses TRBV3-1 with TRBJ2-5; D possibly corresponds to TRBD1 (5 bases). The CDR3 spans 14 residues. V lost 7 bases and J 2 bases, leaving 14 bases between the germline ends. Germline assignment: CDR1 LGHDT and CDR2 YNNKEL (reference sequence). CDR3: CASTERQRQETQYF. Here the CDR3 DNA reads TGTGCCAGCACCGAAAGACAGAGACAAGAGACCCAGTACTTC.

The chain has TRBV20-1 and TRBJ2-7; D perhaps matches TRBD2 (6 bases). This CDR3 comprises 13 residues. The V end lost 6 bases, the J end lost 3 bases, and 15 bases lay between the germline ends. CDR1 is DFQATT and CDR2 is SNEGSKA in the germline V gene (reference sequence). CDR3 protein: CSAPVGGLYEQYF. CDR3 sequence (DNA): TGCAGTGCCCCAGTTGGGGGACTCTACGAGCAGTACTTC.

The chain combines TRBV6-1 with TRBJ1-5, with D tentatively TRBD1 (6 bases). Between the trimmed V and J ends, which lost 5 bases and 6 bases, there was a span of 14 bases. The CDR3 contains 14 residues. CDR1 is MNHNS, CDR2 SASEGT, per germline. The CDR3 is CASSRLGASQPQHF. In nucleotides, the CDR3 is TGTGCCAGCAGTAGATTGGGGGCTAGTCAGCCCCAGCATTTT.

This clonotype was observed a few times. The chain couples TRBV24-1 to TRBJ2-2; TRBD2 is a possible D gene (5 bases). The CDR3 extends over 16 amino acids. The germline gives CDR1 KGHDR, CDR2 SFDVKD. Trimming stripped 5 bases from V and 3 bases from J, with 15 bases between. The CDR3 loop is CATSVGRSEDTGELFF. The CDR3, as DNA: TGTGCCACCAGTGTTGGGCGGTCGGAGGACACCGGGGAGCTGTTTTTT.

This clonotype was counted at least ten times. The chain couples TRBV7-8 to TRBJ1-2, with D perhaps TRBD1 (5 bases). The V gene lost 4 bases and the J gene lost 8 bases, with 14 bases spanning the gap. CDR1 SGHVS and CDR2 FQNEAQ come from the germline V gene. The CDR3 consists of 13 residues. In DNA, the CDR3 is TGTGCCAGCAGCTCATTCCAGGGAGGAGGCTACACCTTC. As protein: CASSSFQGGGYTF. The full variable domain, completed using reference TRBV7-8 and TRBJ1-2, is GAGVSQSPRYKVAKRGQDVALRCDPISGHVSLFWYQQALGQGPEFLTYFQNEAQLDKSGLPSDRFFAERPEGSVSTLKIQRTQQEDSAVYLCASSSFQGGGYTFGSGTRLTVV.

This clonotype was found a few times. The CDR3 protein is CASSSGTSGSGEQFF. The CDR3, as DNA: TGTGCCAGCAGCTCCGGGACTAGCGGGAGTGGTGAGCAGTTCTTC. This rearrangement joins TRBV11-2 to TRBJ2-1; 14 nucleotides agree with TRBD2. Losses at the gene ends were 4 bases for V and 9 bases for J; bases not matched to a gene: 5. The CDR3 covers 15 residues. Germline-derived CDR1 and CDR2 are SGHAT and FQNNGV.

The chain employs TRBV20-1 and TRBJ2-1, with 9 bases lining up with TRBD1. This CDR3 has 14 amino acids. V lost 6 bases, J lost 7 bases, and 10 bases stayed unmatched. From germline, CDR1 is DFQATT and CDR2 SNEGSKA (reference sequence). The CDR3 protein is CSAEGVGTGNEQFF. CDR3 nucleotide sequence: TGCAGTGCCGAAGGGGTCGGGACAGGGAATGAGCAGTTCTTC.

This chain links TRBV4-1 with TRBJ2-7; 9 nucleotides align to TRBD2. This CDR3 spans 18 amino acids. Looked up from germline, CDR1 is MGHRA and CDR2 is YSYEKL. The J segment lost 1 base and the V segment lost 3 bases, leaving 13 bases of the junction unmatched. The CDR3 protein is CASSQRMYPTSGSYEQYF. The CDR3 DNA follows: TGCGCCAGCAGCCAGCGGATGTACCCGACTAGCGGATCCTACGAGCAGTACTTC.

This sequence joins TRBV20-1 and TRBJ1-5; TRBD1 matches 7 bases. The J segment lost 5 bases and the V segment lost 5 bases, leaving 9 bases of the junction unmatched. The CDR3 length is 14 residues. Looked up from germline, CDR1 is DFQATT and CDR2 is SNEGSKA (reference sequence). This CDR3 reads CSAHRDRAHQPQHF. The DNA for the CDR3 is TGCAGTGCTCATCGAGACAGGGCCCATCAGCCCCAGCATTTT.

This clonotype came up a few times. This chain joins TRBV29-1 and TRBJ2-1; TRBD2 might be the D (5 bases). The CDR3 loop spans 13 amino acids. The ends were cut back, 1 base at V and 12 bases at J, with 16 bases in the middle. CDR1 is SQVTM, CDR2 ANQGSEA, per germline. This chain's CDR3 is CSVEGAGVMRQFF. DNA of the CDR3: TGCAGCGTTGAAGGAGCCGGGGTTATGCGGCAGTTCTTC.

This clonotype was counted ten times or more. The chain combines TRBV28 with TRBJ2-7; 11 nucleotides agree with TRBD2. Germline CDR1 reads MDHEN; CDR2 reads SYDVKM. The CDR3 sequence is 14 residues long. With V trimmed by 6 bases and J by 2 bases, 3 bases remained unmatched. The CDR3 protein is CASRGLAVAYEQYF. The CDR3 coding sequence is TGTGCCAGCAGGGGACTAGCGGTTGCCTACGAGCAGTACTTC.

V is TRBV6-5 and J is TRBJ2-1; D may be TRBD2 (5 bases). The V gene lost 0 bases and the J gene lost 0 bases, with 9 bases spanning the gap. Germline CDR1 reads MNHEY; CDR2 reads SVGAGI. The CDR3 is 16 amino acids. The CDR3 reads CASSYSVGDSYNEQFF. In DNA, the CDR3 is TGTGCCAGCAGTTACTCGGTGGGAGACTCCTACAATGAGCAGTTCTTC.

The chain carries TRBV5-1 and TRBJ1-2; possibly TRBD1 for D (5 bases). This CDR3 region has 13 residues. The ends were cut back, 0 bases at V and 5 bases at J, with 8 bases in the middle. Looked up from germline, CDR1 is SGHRS and CDR2 is YFSETQ. CDR3 coding DNA: TGCGCCAGCAGCTTGGGACAGCAGTATGGCTACACCTTC. Amino acids: CASSLGQQYGYTF.

This clonotype was observed a handful of times. The chain has TRBV2 and TRBJ1-1; D is perhaps TRBD1 (6 bases). In germline, CDR1 is SNHLY, CDR2 FYNNEI. Trimming removed 7 bases from V and 2 bases from J, with 17 bases in between. The CDR3 spans 15 residues. Here the CDR3 DNA reads TGTGCCAGCAATATACAGGGTTTGGGAAACACTGAAGCTTTCTTT. This sequence encodes CASNIQGLGNTEAFF.

This clonotype was observed a few times. The rearrangement joins TRBV7-9 to TRBJ2-2, with D unclear. Germline values: CDR1 SEHNR, CDR2 FQNEAQ (reference sequence). This CDR3 comprises 16 residues. V was pared by 2 bases and J by 5 bases, with 15 bases between. The CDR3 nucleotides are TGTGCCAGCAGCTTAATTCGATTAGCCCGAACCGGGGAGCTGTTTTTT. Translated: CASSLIRLARTGELFF.

The V call is TRBV19, the J call TRBJ2-1, with D perhaps given as TRBD1 or TRBD2 (6 bases each). This CDR3 is 21 amino acids long. V was pared by 0 bases and J by 3 bases, with 27 bases between. The germline V gene has CDR1 LNHDA and CDR2 SQIVND (reference sequence). The DNA for the CDR3 is TGTGCCAGTAGTATAGAAGGAGGGGCAGGGGTCCTCTCCCTTGGCTACAATGAGCAGTTCTTC. This encodes CASSIEGGAGVLSLGYNEQFF.

The V and J genes are TRBV12-3 or TRBV12-4 and TRBJ1-6; a weak D match, TRBD1 (5 bases). This CDR3 spans 17 amino acids. Trimming cost V 6 bases and J 1 base, with 16 bases left between them. The CDR3 here is CASRRDPGGSYNSPLHF. DNA of the CDR3: TGTGCCAGCAGACGGGACCCGGGAGGGTCCTATAATTCACCCCTCCACTTT.

The chain is built from TRBV7-9 and TRBJ2-1, with 11 nucleotides matching TRBD2. The junction had 9 bases not matched to a gene; V was cut back by 5 bases and J by 6 bases. Germline loops: CDR1 SEHNR, CDR2 FQNEAQ (reference sequence). The CDR3 has 16 residues. The CDR3 bases are TGTGCCAGCAGCCCCCCAATACTAGCGGGAGCCAATGAGCAGTTCTTC. Residues: CASSPPILAGANEQFF.

This clonotype was counted at least ten times. The chain employs TRBV29-1 and TRBJ2-2; D not certain. Trimming left V 7 bases short and J 4 bases short, with 13 bases between. This CDR3 has 13 amino acids. Germline V gives CDR1 SQVTM, CDR2 ANQGSEA. The CDR3 nucleotides read TGCAGCGCGACCGGGCTCGTCACCGGGGAGCTGTTTTTT. Translating it yields CSATGLVTGELFF.

This clonotype was recorded a few times. The chain joins TRBV20-1 to TRBJ2-5; TRBD2 matches at 13 bases. The CDR3 is 18 residues long. V lost 0 bases and J lost 1; bases outside the gene matches: 8. Germline V lookup: CDR1 DFQATT, CDR2 SNEGSKA (reference sequence). This CDR3 is CSARETAGTSGIQETQYF. The CDR3 DNA follows: TGCAGTGCTAGAGAGACCGCCGGGACTAGCGGGATCCAAGAGACCCAGTACTTC.

V usage is TRBV4-2 and J usage is TRBJ2-4; D is ambiguous. The germline V gene encodes CDR1 LGHNA and CDR2 YNFKEQ. The CDR3 consists of 13 residues. Trimming took 4 bases from V and 9 from J, leaving 13 bases between them. The DNA for the CDR3 is TGTGCCAGCAGCCCCCAGACGGTTGGCATTCAGTACTTC. Translating it yields CASSPQTVGIQYF.

This clonotype was observed a few times. The rearrangement links TRBV6-5 to TRBJ1-2; no firm D call. Germline V gene lookup returns CDR1 MNHEY and CDR2 SVGAGI. The CDR3 contains 15 residues. V was pared by 4 bases and J by 0 bases, with 12 bases between. This CDR3 is CASSFRHQANYGYTF. The CDR3 DNA reads TGTGCCAGCAGTTTTAGGCACCAAGCTAACTATGGCTACACCTTC.

The J gene is TRBJ2-1, the V gene TRBV5-8, with TRBD1 as a possible D gene (6 bases). The V end lost 6 bases, the J end lost 4 bases, and 14 bases lay between the germline ends. The CDR3 runs to 14 residues. The germline gives CDR1 SGHTS, CDR2 YDEGEE. The CDR3 nucleotides are TGTGCCAGCACCCCCCAGGGGCAATACAATGAGCAGTTCTTC. It codes for CASTPQGQYNEQFF. Full variable domain (remainder filled in from reference TRBV5-8 and TRBJ2-1): EAGVTQSPTHLIKTRGQQATLRCSPISGHTSVYWYQQALGLGLQFLLWYDEGEERNRGNFPPRFSGRQFPNYSSELNVNALELEDSALYLCASTPQGQYNEQFFGPGTRLTVL.

The CDR3 spells CASSQDRRRGDEQFF. The CDR3 DNA is TGTGCCAGCAGCCAAGATAGGCGGCGAGGGGATGAGCAGTTCTTC. The V gene is TRBV14, the J gene TRBJ2-1; D is tentatively TRBD1 or TRBD2 (5 bases each). The V end was cut by 0 bases, the J end by 8 bases, with 14 bases between. The CDR3 is 15 amino acids. Germline V gene sequence: CDR1 SGHDN, CDR2 FVKESK.

This chain uses TRBV15 with TRBJ2-7; D assignment may be TRBD1 or TRBD2 (7 bases each). CDR1 and CDR2 (germline): LNHNV, YYDKDF (reference sequence). The CDR3 sequence is 15 residues long. The V and J ends lost 5 bases and 4 bases respectively, with 18 bases between them. CDR3 loop: CATSLARGGLYEQYF. Written as DNA, the CDR3 is TGTGCCACCAGCCTGGCCAGGGGGGGACTTTACGAGCAGTACTTC.

The V call is TRBV27, the J call TRBJ1-5; possible D gene TRBD1, 5 bases. This CDR3 spans 14 amino acids. Germline V CDR1 and CDR2: MNHEY, SMNVEV (reference sequence). V was trimmed by 5 bases and J by 5 bases, leaving 13 bases between them. The CDR3 nucleotides are TGTGCCAGCAGTCCTAAGGGGAAAGATCAGCCCCAGCATTTT. Translating it yields CASSPKGKDQPQHF.

This clonotype occurred a few times. The chain uses TRBV10-3 and TRBJ1-6, with 7 bases aligning to TRBD1. The V gene's germline CDR1 is ENHRY and CDR2 SYGVKD. The junction had 10 bases not matched to a gene; V was cut back by 10 bases and J by 7 bases. This CDR3 has 14 amino acids. The CDR3 is CATTGGQLNSPLHF. Written as DNA, the CDR3 is TGTGCCACCACCGGGGGACAGCTAAATTCACCCCTCCACTTT.